Following are 32 T cell receptor beta chains from one sample sequenced in a study of regulatory T cells in long-lasting Graves disease. Time point: persistent/refractory GD, antithyroid drugs over 5 years with positive TRAb. The TCR library was made from RNA extracted from PBMCs. Arm-PCR with iRepertoire HTBI primers amplified the CDR3 regions for these TCR beta libraries. TCRdb itself ran the multiplex PCR reads through MiXCR, one entry per CDR3 protein. The sample yields about 450,000 distinct CDR3 sequences, about a quarter seen once. Here the sequenced sample was peripheral blood mononuclear cells (PBMCs), taken when the disease was refractory, from a patient treated with antithyroid drugs. The receptors come from a female donor with Graves disease.

This rearrangement joins TRBV20-1 to TRBJ1-1; D is unclear. Germline V CDR1 and CDR2: DFQATT, SNEGSKA (reference sequence). The CDR3 loop spans 11 amino acids. V lost 3 bases to trimming and J lost 3 bases, with 5 bases between them. CDR3 in amino acids: CSAREDTEAFF. CDR3 nucleotides: TGCAGTGCTAGGGAGGACACTGAAGCTTTCTTT.

This clonotype was counted ten times or more. The rearrangement uses TRBV28 and TRBJ2-5; D not resolved. V was shortened by 6 bases and J by 2 bases, with 4 bases between the two germline ends. The CDR3 length is 11 residues. Germline values: CDR1 MDHEN, CDR2 SYDVKM. CDR3 region: CASRTQETQYF. The CDR3 DNA is TGTGCCAGCAGAACTCAAGAGACCCAGTACTTC. The variable domain in full, with the rest retrieved from reference TRBV28 and TRBJ2-5, is DVKVTQSSRYLVKRTGEKVFLECVQDMDHENMFWYRQDPGLGLRLIYFSYDVKMKEKGDIPEGYSVSREKKERFSLILESASTNQTSMYLCASRTQETQYFGPGTRLLVL.

In the case of this clonotype: The junction shows a germline mismatch at one end, possibly a read error. This chain uses TRBV12-3 or TRBV12-4 with TRBJ2-4, with unresolved D. CDR3 length equals 14 residues. CDR3 bases: TGTGCCAGCAGTTTATCTTCAATGCAAAACGTTCAGTACTTC. Amino acids: CASSLSSMQNVQYF.

This clonotype turned up a few times. V gene TRBV5-6 combines with J gene TRBJ2-7; no clear D gene. The CDR3 extends over 12 amino acids. Germline lookup yields CDR1 SGHDT and CDR2 YYEEEE. Trimming pared 0 bases from V and 9 bases from J, leaving 10 bases between. In DNA, the CDR3 is TGTGCCAGCAGCTTGGGAAGGGTCGGGCAGTACTTC. This codes for CASSLGRVGQYF. Looking up the rest from reference TRBV5-6 and TRBJ2-7 gives the full variable domain: DAGVTQSPTHLIKTRGQQVTLRCSPKSGHDTVSWYQQALGQGPQFIFQYYEEEERQRGNFPDRFSGHQFPNYSSELNVNALLLGDSALYLCASSLGRVGQYFGPGTRLTVT.

The V gene is TRBV5-1, the J gene TRBJ2-3; D may be TRBD1 or TRBD2 (5 bases each). V shed 2 bases and J shed 2 bases, with 12 bases lying between them. The germline gives CDR1 SGHRS, CDR2 YFSETQ. There are 15 residues in the CDR3. The CDR3 nucleotides are TGCGCCAGCAGCTTTCAAGGGGACGCCACAGATACGCAGTATTTT. This codes for CASSFQGDATDTQYF.

In this sample, this clonotype turned up many times. This chain uses TRBV12-3 or TRBV12-4 with TRBJ1-4; TRBD1 is a possible D gene (6 bases). CDR3 length: 19 amino acids. Trimming stripped 0 bases from V and 0 bases from J, with 17 bases between. The CDR3 sequence is CASSLAWGGASATNEKLFF. For the CDR3, the DNA is TGTGCCAGCAGTTTAGCGTGGGGGGGCGCATCCGCAACTAATGAAAAACTGTTTTTT.

This clonotype was counted only a few times. The chain joins TRBV20-1 to TRBJ2-3; D ambiguous. Germline V lookup: CDR1 DFQATT, CDR2 SNEGSKA (reference sequence). The V end was cut by 5 bases, the J end by 2 bases, with 11 bases between. The CDR3 has 13 amino acids. CDR3 nucleotide sequence: TGCAGTGCTTCCCGGACGGACACAGATACGCAGTATTTT. As protein: CSASRTDTDTQYF.

This clonotype was counted ten times or more. V gene TRBV6-1 combines with J gene TRBJ1-5; D is possibly TRBD1 (6 bases). This CDR3 has 16 amino acids. Germline loops: CDR1 MNHNS, CDR2 SASEGT. V dropped 5 bases and J dropped 0 bases, with 14 bases sitting between them. Written as DNA, the CDR3 is TGTGCCAGCAGTCGGATTGGGGACAATAGCAATCAGCCCCAGCATTTT. Translating gives CASSRIGDNSNQPQHF.

Points on this clonotype: A much larger clone lies a single base off, so this may be a read error. The rearrangement joins TRBV11-2 to TRBJ2-7; no reliable D call. The CDR3 length is 16 residues. Trimming took off 8 bases at V and 2 bases at J, with 22 bases between the two ends. Germline CDR1 and CDR2: SGHAT and FQNNGV. CDR3 coding DNA: TGTGCCAGCGGCTCCCGGTCTGGCGGATGGGCCTACGAGCAGTACTTC. The encoded protein is CASGSRSGGWAYEQYF.

The chain recombines TRBV5-6 with TRBJ2-5; D is possibly TRBD1 (5 bases). This CDR3 is 15 amino acids long. From germline, CDR1 is SGHDT and CDR2 YYEEEE. Trimming stripped 4 bases from V and 2 bases from J, with 15 bases between. DNA of the CDR3: TGTGCCAGCAGCCCAGGCCCCAGGGTTCAAGAGACCCAGTACTTC. Translation gives CASSPGPRVQETQYF.

V is TRBV5-4 and J is TRBJ2-5; 8 nucleotides agree with TRBD2. J lost 5 bases, V lost 4 bases, and 13 bases had no gene match. There are 16 residues in the CDR3. CDR1 is SGHNT and CDR2 is YYREEE in the germline V gene (reference sequence). In DNA, the CDR3 is TGTGCCAGCAGCGGAGGTCAGCGGGAGTGGTTGGAGACCCAGTACTTC. This encodes CASSGGQREWLETQYF.

J is TRBJ1-2 and V is TRBV12-3 or TRBV12-4; 10 bases match TRBD1. The CDR3 is 14 residues long. Trimming removed 7 bases from V and 2 bases from J; junction bases left unmatched: 4. The CDR3 reads CASIATGGNYGYTF. Here the CDR3 DNA reads TGTGCCAGCATTGCGACAGGGGGCAACTATGGCTACACCTTC.

This clonotype was detected a few times. The chain recombines TRBV10-3 with TRBJ1-1, with 11 bases fitting TRBD1. CDR3 length equals 16 residues. After removal of 7 bases from V and 1 base from J, the junction contained 8 bases not matched to a gene. CDR1 is ENHRY and CDR2 is SYGVKD in the germline V gene. CDR3 region: CAIKHRDRGENTEAFF. The CDR3 DNA follows: TGTGCCATCAAGCACCGGGACAGGGGGGAGAACACTGAAGCTTTCTTT.

This clonotype has only a few counts. The gene calls are TRBV27 and TRBJ1-2, with a weak D call TRBD1 (5 bases). The V and J ends lost 6 bases and 0 bases respectively, with 14 bases between them. Germline V CDR1 and CDR2: MNHEY, SMNVEV (reference sequence). The CDR3 is 15 amino acids. CDR3 nucleotides: TGTGCCAGCAGAGAGAGACAGTCAGCTAACTATGGCTACACCTTC. This encodes CASRERQSANYGYTF.

The chain carries TRBV20-1 and TRBJ2-1; D is ambiguous. Trimming took 6 bases from V and 4 from J, leaving 10 bases between them. This CDR3 has 12 residues. Germline V gene lookup returns CDR1 DFQATT and CDR2 SNEGSKA (reference sequence). CDR3 in DNA: TGCAGTGCCCCACAAGATTACAATGAGCAGTTCTTC. Protein product: CSAPQDYNEQFF.

This clonotype was counted many times. The gene calls are TRBV28 and TRBJ1-2; the D is unclear. V lost 6 bases and J 7 bases, leaving 21 bases between the germline ends. Per germline, CDR1 MDHEN and CDR2 SYDVKM. CDR3 length: 15 residues. The CDR3 is CASSPDVRLAFGYTF. The CDR3 DNA reads as TGTGCCAGCAGCCCAGACGTCCGTTTGGCCTTTGGCTACACCTTC.

This clonotype was found a few times. V and J are TRBV6-1 and TRBJ2-7; TRBD2 might be the D (5 bases). The CDR3 contains 14 residues. V lost 6 bases, J lost 2 bases, and 14 bases lay in between. The V gene's germline CDR1 is MNHNS and CDR2 SASEGT. The CDR3 DNA reads as TGTGCCAGCAGACCTTCTAGCAAAACCTACGAGCAGTACTTC. Translating it yields CASRPSSKTYEQYF.

The CDR3 spells CASSQASANYGYTF. The CDR3 DNA reads TGCGCCAGCAGCCAGGCTTCGGCTAACTATGGCTACACCTTC. The chain is built from TRBV4-1 and TRBJ1-2; D is uncertain. V was cut by 3 bases and J by 0 bases, with 8 bases left in between. The CDR3 length is 14 residues. Germline V gives CDR1 MGHRA, CDR2 YSYEKL.

V usage is TRBV29-1 and J usage is TRBJ1-1; D remains unclear. V was trimmed by 2 bases and J by 7 bases, leaving 8 bases between them. From germline, CDR1 is SQVTM and CDR2 ANQGSEA. This CDR3 is 11 amino acids long. CDR3 DNA: TGCAGCGTTGAACAGAACCTTGAAGCTTTCTTT. Amino acid sequence: CSVEQNLEAFF.

The CDR3 DNA follows: TGCAGCGTTGCCCCCCACGGACAAGCAAAGGGCTACACCTTC. It specifies CSVAPHGQAKGYTF. The chain has TRBV29-1 and TRBJ1-2, with D possibly being TRBD1 (5 bases). Looked up from germline, CDR1 is SQVTM and CDR2 is ANQGSEA. The CDR3 covers 14 residues. Between the trimmed V and J ends, which lost 4 bases and 8 bases, there was a span of 20 bases.

This clonotype has ten or more counts. This chain joins TRBV12-3 or TRBV12-4 and TRBJ1-3; D is ambiguous. The germline V and J ends were trimmed by 6 bases and 0 bases, with 15 bases remaining between them. The CDR3 is 16 residues long. Written as DNA, the CDR3 is TGTGCCAGCAGGCCCATCGGAACTCCCTCTGGAAACACCATATATTTT. It encodes CASRPIGTPSGNTIYF.

The chain joins TRBV7-2 to TRBJ1-5, with D hard to call. The V end lost 1 base, the J end lost 5 bases, and 6 bases lay between the germline ends. CDR1 and CDR2 from the germline V gene are SGHTA and FQGNSA. The CDR3 is 13 amino acids. The CDR3 spells CASSLVSHQPQHF. The CDR3 region has the DNA TGTGCCAGCAGCTTAGTATCCCATCAGCCCCAGCATTTT.

In its sample, this clonotype was seen a few times. The rearrangement uses TRBV6-2 or TRBV6-3 and TRBJ1-1; no definite D call. This CDR3 is built from 14 residues. V lost 5 bases to trimming and J lost 0 bases, with 10 bases between them. Germline V gene sequence: CDR1 MNHEY, CDR2 SVGEGT. CDR3 protein: CASSKGGVNTEAFF. Written as DNA, the CDR3 is TGTGCCAGCAGTAAGGGCGGTGTGAACACTGAAGCTTTCTTT.

J is TRBJ2-2 and V is TRBV6-1; 9 bases fit TRBD2. The germline V gene has CDR1 MNHNS and CDR2 SASEGT. The CDR3 loop spans 16 amino acids. Trimming removed 6 bases from V and 5 bases from J; junction bases left unmatched: 10. CDR3 coding DNA: TGTGCCAGCAGGTCCCCGGGACTAGCAGTGACCGGGGAGCTGTTTTTT. Amino acid sequence: CASRSPGLAVTGELFF.

This chain connects TRBV2 to TRBJ1-6, with D hard to call. Trimming left V 5 bases short and J 7 bases short, with 15 bases between. CDR1 is SNHLY, CDR2 FYNNEI, per germline. This CDR3 is built from 15 residues. DNA for the CDR3: TGTGCCAGCAGTATCGATCAGTTGGGCAATTCACCCCTCCACTTT. This encodes CASSIDQLGNSPLHF.

This clonotype has at least ten counts. The chain uses TRBV18 and TRBJ1-4; no firm D call. Per the germline V gene, CDR1 is KGHSH and CDR2 is LQKENI. The CDR3 is made up of 13 amino acids. V gave up 6 bases and J gave up 0 bases, with 5 bases separating them. CDR3 region: CASSRSTNEKLFF. CDR3 nucleotides: TGTGCCAGCTCTCGATCAACTAATGAAAAACTGTTTTTT.

The chain employs TRBV7-3 and TRBJ2-1, with D possibly being TRBD1 or TRBD2 (5 bases each). CDR1 and CDR2 from the germline V gene are SGHTA and FQGTGA. Trimming pared 5 bases from V and 7 bases from J, leaving 24 bases between. The CDR3 spans 17 residues. CDR3 sequence reads: CASSPSPGQGDWNEQFF. CDR3 in DNA: TGTGCCAGCAGCCCAAGCCCGGGGCAGGGCGATTGGAATGAGCAGTTCTTC.

V gene TRBV7-9 combines with J gene TRBJ2-6; 7 nucleotides line up with TRBD1. V shed 4 bases and J 4 bases; nucleotides not matched to a gene: 13. This CDR3 comprises 18 residues. Germline V lookup: CDR1 SEHNR, CDR2 FQNEAQ (reference sequence). CDR3 loop: CASSSPRQGFSGANVLTF. CDR3 nucleotides: TGTGCCAGCAGCTCTCCGAGACAGGGTTTTTCGGGGGCCAACGTCCTGACTTTC.

CDR3 amino acids: CASSLGLDSTGELFF. CDR3 in DNA: TGTGCCAGCAGCTTGGGACTAGACTCCACCGGGGAGCTGTTTTTT. The V call is TRBV5-6, the J call TRBJ2-2; the D gene is possibly TRBD2 (6 bases). The CDR3 is made up of 15 amino acids. V was shortened by 0 bases and J by 4 bases, with 10 bases between the two germline ends. From germline, CDR1 is SGHDT and CDR2 YYEEEE.

The V and J genes are TRBV5-1 and TRBJ2-1; no reliable D call. CDR1 and CDR2 from the germline V gene are SGHRS and YFSETQ. The CDR3 runs 15 residues. Trimming shortened V by 0 bases and J by 3 bases, and 10 bases separated the two germline ends. In nucleotides, the CDR3 is TGCGCCAGCAGCTTGGACAACAGAAACTACAATGAGCAGTTCTTC. Amino acids: CASSLDNRNYNEQFF.

This chain connects TRBV5-4 to TRBJ2-2; 9 bases are a match to TRBD2. Trimming removed 6 bases from V and 6 bases from J; junction bases left unmatched: 9. CDR1 and CDR2 from the germline V gene are SGHNT and YYREEE (reference sequence). This CDR3 comprises 15 residues. For the CDR3, the DNA is TGTGCCAGCACAAATAGCGGGAGTGGTTCCGGGGAGCTGTTTTTT. It translates to CASTNSGSGSGELFF.

This clonotype was counted between two and nine times. This sequence joins TRBV5-8 and TRBJ1-1; tentative D call: TRBD1 (5 bases). V was shortened by 1 base and J by 5 bases, with 21 bases between the two germline ends. This CDR3 has 17 amino acids. The germline CDR1 and CDR2 sequences are SGHTS and YDEGEE. CDR3 DNA sequence: TGTGCCAGCAGCTTGAGGGGAGACTCCCCTGTGGGGACTGAAGCTTTCTTT. Translation: CASSLRGDSPVGTEAFF.